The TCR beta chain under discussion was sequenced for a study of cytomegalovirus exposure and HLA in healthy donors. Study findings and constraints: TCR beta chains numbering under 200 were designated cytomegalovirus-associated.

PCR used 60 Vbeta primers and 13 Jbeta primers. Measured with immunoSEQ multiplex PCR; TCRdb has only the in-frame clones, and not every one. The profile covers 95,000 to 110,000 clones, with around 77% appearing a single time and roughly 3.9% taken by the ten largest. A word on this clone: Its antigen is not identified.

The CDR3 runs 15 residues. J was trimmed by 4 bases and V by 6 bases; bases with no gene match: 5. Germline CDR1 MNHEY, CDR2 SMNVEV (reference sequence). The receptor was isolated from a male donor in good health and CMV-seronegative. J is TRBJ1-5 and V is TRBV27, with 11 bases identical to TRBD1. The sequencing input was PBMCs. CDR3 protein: CASSPGTGGNQPQHF. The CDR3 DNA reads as TGTGCCAGCAGCCCCGGGACAGGGGGAAATCAGCCCCAGCATTTT.